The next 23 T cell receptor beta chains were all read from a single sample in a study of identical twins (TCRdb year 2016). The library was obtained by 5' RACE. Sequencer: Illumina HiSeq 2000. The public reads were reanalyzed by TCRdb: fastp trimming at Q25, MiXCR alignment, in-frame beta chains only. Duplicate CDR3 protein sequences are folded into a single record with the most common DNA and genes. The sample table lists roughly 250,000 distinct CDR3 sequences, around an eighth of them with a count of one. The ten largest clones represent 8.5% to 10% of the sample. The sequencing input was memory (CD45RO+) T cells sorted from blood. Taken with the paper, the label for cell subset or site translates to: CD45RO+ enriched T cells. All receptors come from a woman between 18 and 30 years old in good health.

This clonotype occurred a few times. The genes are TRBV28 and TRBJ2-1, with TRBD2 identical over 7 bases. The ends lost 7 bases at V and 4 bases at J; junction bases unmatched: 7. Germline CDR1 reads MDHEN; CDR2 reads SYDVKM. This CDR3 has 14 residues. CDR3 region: CASKLAGNYNEQFF. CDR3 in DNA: TGTGCCAGCAAATTAGCGGGTAATTACAATGAGCAGTTCTTC.

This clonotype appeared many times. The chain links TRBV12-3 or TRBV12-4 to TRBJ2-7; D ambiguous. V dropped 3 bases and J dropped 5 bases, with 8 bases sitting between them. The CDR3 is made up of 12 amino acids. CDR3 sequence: CASSFLTDEQYF. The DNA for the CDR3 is TGTGCCAGCAGTTTCCTTACAGACGAGCAGTACTTC.

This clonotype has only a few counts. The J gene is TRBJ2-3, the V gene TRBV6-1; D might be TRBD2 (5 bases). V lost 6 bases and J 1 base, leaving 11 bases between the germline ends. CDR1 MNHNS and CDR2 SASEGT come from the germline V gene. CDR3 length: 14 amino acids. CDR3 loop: CASRKSGRTDTQYF. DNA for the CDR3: TGTGCCAGCAGGAAGAGCGGTCGCACAGATACGCAGTATTTT.

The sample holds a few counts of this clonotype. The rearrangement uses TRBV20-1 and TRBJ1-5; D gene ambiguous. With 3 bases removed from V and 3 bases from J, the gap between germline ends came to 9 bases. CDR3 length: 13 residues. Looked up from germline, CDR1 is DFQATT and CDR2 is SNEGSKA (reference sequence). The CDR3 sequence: CSARGTVNQPQHF. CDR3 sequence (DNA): TGCAGTGCTAGGGGCACCGTCAATCAGCCCCAGCATTTT.

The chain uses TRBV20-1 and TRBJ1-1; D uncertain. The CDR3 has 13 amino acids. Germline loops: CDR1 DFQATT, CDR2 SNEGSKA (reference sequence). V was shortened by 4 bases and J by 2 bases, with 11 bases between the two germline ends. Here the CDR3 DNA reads TGCAGTGCTAAGAACACGGCCAACACTGAAGCTTTCTTT. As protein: CSAKNTANTEAFF.

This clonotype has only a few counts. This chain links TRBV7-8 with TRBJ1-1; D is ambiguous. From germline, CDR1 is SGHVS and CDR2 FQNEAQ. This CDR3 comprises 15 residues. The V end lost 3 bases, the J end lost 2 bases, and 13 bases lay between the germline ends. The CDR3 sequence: CASSLSPLTNTEAFF. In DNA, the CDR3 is TGTGCCAGCAGCTTGTCCCCGCTGACCAACACTGAAGCTTTCTTT. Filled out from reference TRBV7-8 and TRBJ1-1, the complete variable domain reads GAGVSQSPRYKVAKRGQDVALRCDPISGHVSLFWYQQALGQGPEFLTYFQNEAQLDKSGLPSDRFFAERPEGSVSTLKIQRTQQEDSAVYLCASSLSPLTNTEAFFGQGTRLTVV.

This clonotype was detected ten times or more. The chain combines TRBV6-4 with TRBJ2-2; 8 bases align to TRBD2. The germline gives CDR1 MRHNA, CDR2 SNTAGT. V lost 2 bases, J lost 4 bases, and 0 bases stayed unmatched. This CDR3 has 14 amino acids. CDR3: CASSDGTSTGELFF. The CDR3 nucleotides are TGTGCCAGCAGTGACGGGACTAGCACCGGGGAGCTGTTTTTT.

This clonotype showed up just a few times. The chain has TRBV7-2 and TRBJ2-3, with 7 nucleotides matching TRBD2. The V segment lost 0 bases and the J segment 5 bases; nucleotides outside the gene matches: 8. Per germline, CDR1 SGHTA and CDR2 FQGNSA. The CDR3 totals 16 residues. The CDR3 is CASSLAGRESGDTQYF. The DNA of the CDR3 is TGTGCCAGCAGCTTAGCCGGGCGGGAGTCCGGAGATACGCAGTATTTT.

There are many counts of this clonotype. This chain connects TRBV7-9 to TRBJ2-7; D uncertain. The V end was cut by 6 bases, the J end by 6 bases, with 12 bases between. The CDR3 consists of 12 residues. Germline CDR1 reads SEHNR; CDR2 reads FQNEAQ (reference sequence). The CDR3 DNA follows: TGTGCCAGCAGTTTATCAGGAGTCGAGCAGTACTTC. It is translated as CASSLSGVEQYF.

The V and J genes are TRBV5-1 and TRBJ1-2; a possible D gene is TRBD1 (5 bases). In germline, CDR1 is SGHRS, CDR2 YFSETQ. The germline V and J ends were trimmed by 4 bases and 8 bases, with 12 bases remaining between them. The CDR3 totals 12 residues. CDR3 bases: TGCGCCAGCAGCAGCTCCAGGGACGGCTACACCTTC. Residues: CASSSSRDGYTF.

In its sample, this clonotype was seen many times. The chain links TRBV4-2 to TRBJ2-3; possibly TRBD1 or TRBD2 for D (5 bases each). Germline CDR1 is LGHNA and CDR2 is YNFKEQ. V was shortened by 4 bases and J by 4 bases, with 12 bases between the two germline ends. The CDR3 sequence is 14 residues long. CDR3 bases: TGTGCCAGCAGCCCGGGGTTAGGGGCAGATACGCAGTATTTT. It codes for CASSPGLGADTQYF.

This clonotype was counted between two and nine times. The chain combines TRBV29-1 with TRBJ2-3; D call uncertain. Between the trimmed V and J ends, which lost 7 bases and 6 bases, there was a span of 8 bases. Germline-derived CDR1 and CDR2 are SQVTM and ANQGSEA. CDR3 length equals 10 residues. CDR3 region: CSAAEDTQYF. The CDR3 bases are TGCAGCGCCGCTGAGGATACGCAGTATTTT.

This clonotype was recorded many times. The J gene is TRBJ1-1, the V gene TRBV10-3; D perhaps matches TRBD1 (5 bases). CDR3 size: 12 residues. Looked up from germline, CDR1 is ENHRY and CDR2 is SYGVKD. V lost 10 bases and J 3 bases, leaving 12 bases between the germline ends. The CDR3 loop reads CATRQMDTEAFF. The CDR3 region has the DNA TGTGCCACAAGACAGATGGACACTGAAGCTTTCTTT.

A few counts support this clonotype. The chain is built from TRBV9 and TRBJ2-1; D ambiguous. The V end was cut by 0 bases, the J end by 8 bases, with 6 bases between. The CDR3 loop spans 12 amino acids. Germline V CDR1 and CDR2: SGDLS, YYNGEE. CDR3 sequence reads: CASSVGIDEQFF. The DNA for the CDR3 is TGTGCCAGCAGCGTAGGAATCGATGAGCAGTTCTTC.

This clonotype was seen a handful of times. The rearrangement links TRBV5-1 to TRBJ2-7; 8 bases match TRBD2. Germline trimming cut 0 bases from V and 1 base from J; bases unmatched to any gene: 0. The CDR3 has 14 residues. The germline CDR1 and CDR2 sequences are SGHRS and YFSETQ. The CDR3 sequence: CASSLERGSYEQYF. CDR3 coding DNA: TGCGCCAGCAGCTTGGAGCGGGGGTCCTACGAGCAGTACTTC.

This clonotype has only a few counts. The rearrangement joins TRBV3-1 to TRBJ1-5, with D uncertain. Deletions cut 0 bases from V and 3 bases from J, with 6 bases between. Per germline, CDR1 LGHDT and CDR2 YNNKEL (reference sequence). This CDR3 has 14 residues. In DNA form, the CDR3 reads TGTGCCAGCAGCCAAGATTGGAACAATCAGCCCCAGCATTTT. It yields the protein CASSQDWNNQPQHF.

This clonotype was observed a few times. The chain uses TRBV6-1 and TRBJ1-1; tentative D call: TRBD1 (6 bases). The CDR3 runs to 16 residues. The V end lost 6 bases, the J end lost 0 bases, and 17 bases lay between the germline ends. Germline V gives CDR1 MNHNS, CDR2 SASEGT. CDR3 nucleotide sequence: TGTGCCAGCAGCCCGCCTGGAAACAGGGTGAACACTGAAGCTTTCTTT. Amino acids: CASSPPGNRVNTEAFF.

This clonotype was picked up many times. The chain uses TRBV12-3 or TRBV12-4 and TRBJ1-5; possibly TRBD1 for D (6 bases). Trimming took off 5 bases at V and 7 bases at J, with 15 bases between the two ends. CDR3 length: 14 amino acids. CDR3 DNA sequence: TGTGCCAGCAGTACCGAGGGGGGGGGCCAGCCCCAGCATTTT. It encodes CASSTEGGGQPQHF.

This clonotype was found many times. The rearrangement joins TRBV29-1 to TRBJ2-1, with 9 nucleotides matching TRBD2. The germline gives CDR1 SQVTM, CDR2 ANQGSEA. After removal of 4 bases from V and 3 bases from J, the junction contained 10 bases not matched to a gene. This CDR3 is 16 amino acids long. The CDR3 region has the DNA TGCAGCGTTGCCCCCTTTAGCGGGAGAAACTACAATGAGCAGTTCTTC. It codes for CSVAPFSGRNYNEQFF.

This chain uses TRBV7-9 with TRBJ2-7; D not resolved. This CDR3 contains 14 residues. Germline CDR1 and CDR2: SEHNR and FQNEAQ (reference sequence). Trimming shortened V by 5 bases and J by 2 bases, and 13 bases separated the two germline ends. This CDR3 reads CASSPGLWAYEQYF. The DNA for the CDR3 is TGTGCCAGCAGCCCCGGGTTATGGGCCTACGAGCAGTACTTC.

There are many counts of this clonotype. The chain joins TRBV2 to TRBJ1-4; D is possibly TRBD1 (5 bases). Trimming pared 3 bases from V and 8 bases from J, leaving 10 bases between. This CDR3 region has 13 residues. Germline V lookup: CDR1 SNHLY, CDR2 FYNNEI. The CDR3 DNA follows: TGTGCCAGCAGTGAGCAGGGAAACGAAAAACTGTTTTTT. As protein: CASSEQGNEKLFF.

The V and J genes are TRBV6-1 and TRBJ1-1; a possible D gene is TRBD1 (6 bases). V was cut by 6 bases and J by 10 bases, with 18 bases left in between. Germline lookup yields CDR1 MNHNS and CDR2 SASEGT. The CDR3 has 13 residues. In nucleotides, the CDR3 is TGTGCCAGCAGGCCCGTTGGAGGGGGGGGAGCTTTCTTT. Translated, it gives CASRPVGGGGAFF.

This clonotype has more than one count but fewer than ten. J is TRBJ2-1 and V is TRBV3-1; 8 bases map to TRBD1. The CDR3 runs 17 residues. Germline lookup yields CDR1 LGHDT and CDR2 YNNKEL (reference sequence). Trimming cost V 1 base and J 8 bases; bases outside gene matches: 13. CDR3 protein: CASSQAGVRGLSDEQFF. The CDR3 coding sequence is TGTGCCAGCAGCCAAGCGGGGGTCAGGGGGCTTTCCGATGAGCAGTTCTTC.